This TCR beta chain was captured by sequencing in a study of OX40 agonist ivuxolimab in advanced cancers. At the level of the study: The patients' treatment was ivuxolimab, an agonistic anti-OX40 (CD134) antibody. Patients with hepatocellular carcinoma, melanoma, renal cell or head and neck cancer made up the dose-escalation patients. Study conclusions and caveats: By week 6 at 0.1 to 3.0 mg/kg, blood CD4+ and CD8+ T cells had expanded clonally. Low levels of normalized T-cell clonal expansion also appeared in some nonresponders.

Germline CDR1 and CDR2: SGHNT and YENEEA. The CDR3 is 14 amino acids. V lost 5 bases, J lost 7 bases, and 15 bases lay in between. With respect to this clone: Its antigen is unknown.

Clones were sequenced by immunoSEQ multiplex PCR, and TCRdb holds only the in-frame ones, with some missing. The data hold around 100,000 clones, with 89% observed a single time. This chain joins TRBV11-3 and TRBJ2-1; no definite D call. This sequence was found in an adult with an advanced solid tumor such as melanoma, head and neck, liver or kidney cancer. Sequenced material: CD4+ or CD8+ T cells sorted from blood, taken in a trial of the OX40 agonist ivuxolimab. This CDR3 is CASSPSGAKNEQFF. CDR3 DNA: TGTGCCAGCAGCCCCTCCGGAGCGAAGAATGAGCAGTTCTTC.